The 14 T cell receptor beta chains presented below share a single source sample, sequenced in a study of blood T cell repertoires in COVID-19. Libraries were prepared by immunoSEQ multiplex PCR; TCRdb keeps only in-frame clonotypes and omits some of them. The sample contains over 200,000 clones, 88% of which appear only once. Sequencing input: PBMCs or T cells enriched from blood (not recorded which). The receptors originated from a woman in her 30s who had been exposed to COVID-19.

On this clone itself: Different DNA sequences within this sample yield the same CDR3. The J gene is TRBJ1-3, the V gene TRBV6-1, with unresolved D. The CDR3 is 13 amino acids. Looked up from germline, CDR1 is MNHNS and CDR2 is SASEGT. The V end was cut by 3 bases, the J end by 0 bases, with 3 bases between. The CDR3 is CASSDGSGNTIYF. DNA of the CDR3: TGTGCCAGCAGTGACGGCTCTGGAAACACCATATATTTT.

The rearrangement joins TRBV9 to TRBJ2-7; D gene uncertain. The germline V gene has CDR1 SGDLS and CDR2 YYNGEE. The CDR3 length is 12 residues. The ends were cut back, 0 bases at V and 4 bases at J, with 5 bases in the middle. The CDR3 sequence is CASSVAFYEQYF. CDR3 in DNA: TGTGCCAGCAGCGTAGCCTTTTACGAGCAGTACTTC.

The chain links TRBV6-5 to TRBJ1-2; D uncertain. Deletions cut 5 bases from V and 0 bases from J, with 10 bases between. The CDR3 totals 14 residues. Germline V gives CDR1 MNHEY, CDR2 SVGAGI. In nucleotides, the CDR3 is TGTGCCAGCAGTACCACAGTCTCTAACTATGGCTACACCTTC. Translating gives CASSTTVSNYGYTF.

The count of this clone is one. The rearrangement links TRBV19 to TRBJ1-5; 9 nucleotides line up with TRBD1. The CDR3 has 15 residues. Per germline, CDR1 LNHDA and CDR2 SQIVND (reference sequence). The V and J ends lost 4 bases and 5 bases, in that order; junction bases with no gene match: 6. The CDR3 sequence: CASSTSGTGYQPQHF. The CDR3 coding sequence is TGTGCCAGTAGTACCTCCGGGACAGGGTATCAGCCCCAGCATTTT.

This chain connects TRBV15 to TRBJ2-5, with 7 bases fitting TRBD2. Per germline, CDR1 LNHNV and CDR2 YYDKDF (reference sequence). The CDR3 covers 15 residues. The junction had 5 bases not matched to a gene; V was cut back by 1 base and J by 3 bases. CDR3 sequence (DNA): TGTGCCACCAGCAGAGGAGGGACTACTGAAGAGACCCAGTACTTC. It is translated as CATSRGGTTEETQYF.

This sequence joins TRBV19 and TRBJ1-4; D not resolved. V was trimmed by 2 bases and J by 5 bases, leaving 12 bases between them. The CDR3 is 15 amino acids. Germline CDR1 reads LNHDA; CDR2 reads SQIVND (reference sequence). This CDR3 is CASSIIRGWNEKLFF. The CDR3 nucleotides are TGTGCCAGTAGTATAATTAGAGGATGGAATGAAAAACTGTTTTTT.

The V and J genes are TRBV2 and TRBJ1-6, with D tentatively TRBD1 (5 bases). CDR1 is SNHLY and CDR2 is FYNNEI in the germline V gene. Trimming removed 1 base from V and 7 bases from J, with 8 bases in between. This CDR3 spans 14 amino acids. The CDR3, as DNA: TGTGCCAGCAGTGAAGGGGGCCTAAATTCACCCCTCCACTTT. Translated, it gives CASSEGGLNSPLHF.

The chain uses TRBV3-1 (or the pseudogene TRBV3-2) and TRBJ2-5; unclear D gene. V lost 0 bases, J lost 1 base, and 9 bases lay in between. The CDR3 is made up of 15 amino acids. CDR1 is LGHDT and CDR2 is YNNKEL in the germline V gene (reference sequence). Here the CDR3 DNA reads TGTGCCAGCAGCCAAGATGACCAGGCCCAAGAGACCCAGTACTTC. Residues: CASSQDDQAQETQYF.

The genes are TRBV5-1 and TRBJ2-5, with D possibly being TRBD1 (5 bases). The CDR3 spans 14 residues. CDR1 and CDR2 from the germline V gene are SGHRS and YFSETQ. V was trimmed by 6 bases and J by 5 bases, leaving 17 bases between them. The CDR3 region has the DNA TGCGCCAGCAACCCGACAGTGTCTGGGGAGACCCAGTACTTC. Translation gives CASNPTVSGETQYF.

This rearrangement joins TRBV5-1 to TRBJ2-7, with TRBD1 matching over 7 bases. With 3 bases clipped from V and 3 bases from J, the junction kept 3 bases outside the gene matches. Per the germline V gene, CDR1 is SGHRS and CDR2 is YFSETQ. There are 13 residues in the CDR3. The CDR3 DNA is TGCGCCAGCAGCTGGGGGACAGACTACGAGCAGTACTTC. Its translation is CASSWGTDYEQYF.

The table lists this clone with a count of one. The chain links TRBV6-5 to TRBJ2-5; no definite D call. The CDR3 sequence is 14 residues long. Between the trimmed V and J ends, which lost 3 bases and 3 bases, there was a span of 11 bases. The V gene's germline CDR1 is MNHEY and CDR2 SVGAGI. CDR3 DNA sequence: TGTGCCAGCAGTTATTTCGACTCTGAAGAGACCCAGTACTTC. It encodes CASSYFDSEETQYF.

This rearrangement joins TRBV9 to TRBJ2-1; 13 bases match TRBD2. After removal of 5 bases from V and 5 bases from J, the junction contained 13 bases not matched to a gene. CDR1 is SGDLS, CDR2 YYNGEE, per germline. The CDR3 consists of 18 residues. Here the CDR3 DNA reads TGTGCCAGCAGGGGACTAGCGGGGCTCATATCGGAGCACAATGAGCAGTTCTTC. Amino acid sequence: CASRGLAGLISEHNEQFF.

The sample holds one count of this clone. V and J are TRBV9 and TRBJ1-1, with 9 nucleotides matching TRBD1. In germline, CDR1 is SGDLS, CDR2 YYNGEE. This CDR3 spans 14 amino acids. V trimming: 0 bases; J trimming: 7 bases; junction bases outside the gene matches: 4. The CDR3 region is CASSVEETGGEAFF. CDR3 coding DNA: TGTGCCAGCAGCGTAGAAGAGACAGGGGGTGAAGCTTTCTTT.

The chain uses TRBV4-1 and TRBJ2-1, with 10 bases fitting TRBD2. V shed 0 bases, J shed 5 bases, and the junction held 4 bases outside the gene matches. This CDR3 has 16 residues. The germline CDR1 and CDR2 sequences are MGHRA and YSYEKL. CDR3 DNA: TGCGCCAGCAGCCAAGATGGGAGCGGGAGGGACAATGAGCAGTTCTTC. It specifies CASSQDGSGRDNEQFF.